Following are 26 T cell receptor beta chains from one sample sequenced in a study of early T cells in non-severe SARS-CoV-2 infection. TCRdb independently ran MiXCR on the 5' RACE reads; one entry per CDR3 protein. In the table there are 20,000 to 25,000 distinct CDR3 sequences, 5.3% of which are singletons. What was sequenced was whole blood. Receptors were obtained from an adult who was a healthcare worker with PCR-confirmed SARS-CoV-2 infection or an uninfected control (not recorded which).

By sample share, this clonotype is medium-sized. The CDR3 region has the DNA TGTGCCAGCACCCGAGGACTAGCGAACTACAATGAGCAGTTCTTC. Translated: CASTRGLANYNEQFF. This chain joins TRBV5-5 and TRBJ2-1; 9 bases match TRBD2. CDR3 length equals 15 residues. J gave up 3 bases and V 6 bases, and 7 bases lay outside the gene matches. Germline CDR1 reads SGHKS; CDR2 reads YYEKEE (reference sequence).

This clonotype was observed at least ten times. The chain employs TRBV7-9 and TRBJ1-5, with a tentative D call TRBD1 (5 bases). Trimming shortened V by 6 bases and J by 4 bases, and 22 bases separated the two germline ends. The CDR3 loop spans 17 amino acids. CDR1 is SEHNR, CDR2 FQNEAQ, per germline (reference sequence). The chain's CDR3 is CASSKSPHGTSNQPQHF. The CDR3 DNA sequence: TGTGCCAGCAGTAAATCCCCGCACGGGACCTCAAATCAGCCCCAGCATTTT.

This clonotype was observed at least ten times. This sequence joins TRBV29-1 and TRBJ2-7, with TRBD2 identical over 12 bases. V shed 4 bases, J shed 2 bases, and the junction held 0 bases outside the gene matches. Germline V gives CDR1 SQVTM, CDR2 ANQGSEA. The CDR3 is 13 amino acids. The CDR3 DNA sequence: TGCAGCGTTGGACTAGCGGGAGCCTACGAGCAGTACTTC. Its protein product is CSVGLAGAYEQYF.

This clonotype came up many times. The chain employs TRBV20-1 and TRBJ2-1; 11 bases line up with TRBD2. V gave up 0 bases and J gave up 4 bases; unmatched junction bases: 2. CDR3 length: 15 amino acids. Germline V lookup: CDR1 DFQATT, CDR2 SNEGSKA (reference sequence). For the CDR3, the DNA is TGCAGTGCTAGAGATAGCGGGAGGGATTACAATGAGCAGTTCTTC. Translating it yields CSARDSGRDYNEQFF.

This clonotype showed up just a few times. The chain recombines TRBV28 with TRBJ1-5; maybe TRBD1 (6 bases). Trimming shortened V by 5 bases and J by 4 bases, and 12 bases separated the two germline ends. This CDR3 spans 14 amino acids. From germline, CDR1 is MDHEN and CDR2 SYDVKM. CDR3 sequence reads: CASSIWTANQPQHF. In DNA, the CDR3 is TGTGCCAGCAGTATCTGGACAGCTAATCAGCCCCAGCATTTT.

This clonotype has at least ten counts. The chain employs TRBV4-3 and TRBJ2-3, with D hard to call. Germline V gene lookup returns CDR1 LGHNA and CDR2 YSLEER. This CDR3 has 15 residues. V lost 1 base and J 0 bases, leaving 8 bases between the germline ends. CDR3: CASSQVLTSTDTQYF. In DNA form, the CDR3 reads TGCGCCAGCAGCCAAGTATTAACTAGCACAGATACGCAGTATTTT.

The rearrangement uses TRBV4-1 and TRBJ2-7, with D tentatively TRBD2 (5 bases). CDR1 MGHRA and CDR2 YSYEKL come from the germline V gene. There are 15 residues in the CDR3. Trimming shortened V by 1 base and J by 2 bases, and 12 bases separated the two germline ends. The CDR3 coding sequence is TGCGCCAGCAGCCAAGGGCCTAGCCAAACCTACGAGCAGTACTTC. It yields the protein CASSQGPSQTYEQYF.

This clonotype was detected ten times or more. This CDR3 reads CASSLALPGNTGELFF. DNA for the CDR3: TGTGCCAGCAGTTTAGCGTTGCCCGGGAACACCGGGGAGCTGTTTTTT. J is TRBJ2-2 and V is TRBV12-3 or TRBV12-4; D unresolved. The V end was cut by 0 bases, the J end by 1 base, with 9 bases between. The length of the CDR3 is 16 residues.

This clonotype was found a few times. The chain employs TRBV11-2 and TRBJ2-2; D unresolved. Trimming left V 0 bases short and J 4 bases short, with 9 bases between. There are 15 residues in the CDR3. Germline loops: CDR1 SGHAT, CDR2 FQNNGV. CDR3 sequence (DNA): TGTGCCAGCAGCTTAGAGCCGTCCGGCACCGGGGAGCTGTTTTTT. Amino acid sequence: CASSLEPSGTGELFF.

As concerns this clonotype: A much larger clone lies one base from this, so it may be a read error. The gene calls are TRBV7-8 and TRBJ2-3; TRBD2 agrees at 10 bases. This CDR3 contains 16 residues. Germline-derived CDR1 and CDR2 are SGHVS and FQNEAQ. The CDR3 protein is CASSLGTSGVTDMQYF. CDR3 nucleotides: TGTGCCAGCAGCCTAGGAACTAGCGGGGTCACAGATATGCAGTATTTT.

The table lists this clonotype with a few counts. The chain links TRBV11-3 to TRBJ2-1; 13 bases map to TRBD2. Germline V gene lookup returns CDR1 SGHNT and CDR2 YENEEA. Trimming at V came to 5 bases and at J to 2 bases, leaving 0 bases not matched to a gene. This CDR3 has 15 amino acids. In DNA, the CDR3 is TGTGCCAGCAGCGGACTAGCGGGAGCCTACAATGAGCAGTTCTTC. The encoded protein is CASSGLAGAYNEQFF.

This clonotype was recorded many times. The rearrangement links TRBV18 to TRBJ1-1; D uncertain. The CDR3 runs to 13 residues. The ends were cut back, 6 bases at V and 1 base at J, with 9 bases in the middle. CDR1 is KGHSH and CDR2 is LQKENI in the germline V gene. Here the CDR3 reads CASSRDWNTEAFF. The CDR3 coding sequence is TGTGCCAGCTCGCGCGACTGGAACACTGAAGCTTTCTTT. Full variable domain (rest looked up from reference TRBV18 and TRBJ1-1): NAGVMQNPRHLVRRRGQEARLRCSPMKGHSHVYWYRQLPEEGLKFMVYLQKENIIDESGMPKERFSAEFPKEGPSILRIQQVVRGDSAAYFCASSRDWNTEAFFGQGTRLTVV.

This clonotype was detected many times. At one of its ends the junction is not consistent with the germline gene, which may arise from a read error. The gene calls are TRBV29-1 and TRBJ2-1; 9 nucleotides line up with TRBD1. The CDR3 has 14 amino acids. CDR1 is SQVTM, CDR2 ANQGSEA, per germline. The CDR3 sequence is CSVEGTGRVNEQFF. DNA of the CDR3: TGCAGCGTGGAAGGGACAGGGCGGGTCAATGAGCAGTTCTTC.

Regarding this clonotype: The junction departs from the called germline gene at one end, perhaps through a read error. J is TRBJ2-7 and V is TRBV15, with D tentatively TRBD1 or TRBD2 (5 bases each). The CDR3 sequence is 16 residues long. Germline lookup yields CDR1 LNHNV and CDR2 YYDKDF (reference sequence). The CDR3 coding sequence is TGTGTCACCAGCAGAGAGTCCCCAGCAGGGAGCTCCGAGCAGTACTTC. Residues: CVTSRESPAGSSEQYF.

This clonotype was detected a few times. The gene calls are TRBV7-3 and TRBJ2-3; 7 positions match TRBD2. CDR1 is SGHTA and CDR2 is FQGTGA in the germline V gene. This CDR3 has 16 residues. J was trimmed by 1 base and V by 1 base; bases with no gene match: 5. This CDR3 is CASSLRGGSGTDTQYF. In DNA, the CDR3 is TGTGCCAGCAGCTTAAGGGGCGGGAGTGGCACAGATACGCAGTATTTT.

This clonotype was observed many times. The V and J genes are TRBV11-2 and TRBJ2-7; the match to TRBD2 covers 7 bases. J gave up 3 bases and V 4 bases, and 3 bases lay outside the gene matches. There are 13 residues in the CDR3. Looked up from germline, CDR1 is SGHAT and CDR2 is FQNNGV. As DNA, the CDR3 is TGTGCCAGCAGCTGGGACTATTACTACGAGCAGTACTTC. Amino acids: CASSWDYYYEQYF. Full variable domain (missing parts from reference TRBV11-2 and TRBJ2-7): EAGVAQSPRYKIIEKRQSVAFWCNPISGHATLYWYQQILGQGPKLLIQFQNNGVVDDSQLPKDRFSAERLKGVDSTLKIQPAKLEDSAVYLCASSWDYYYEQYFGPGTRLTVT.

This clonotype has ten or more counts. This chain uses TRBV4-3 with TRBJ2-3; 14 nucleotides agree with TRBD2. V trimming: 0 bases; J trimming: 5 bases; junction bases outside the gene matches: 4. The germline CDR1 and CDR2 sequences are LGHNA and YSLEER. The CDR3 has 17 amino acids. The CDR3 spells CASSQDGTSGRRDTQYF. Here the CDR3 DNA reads TGCGCCAGCAGCCAAGATGGGACTAGCGGGAGAAGAGATACGCAGTATTTT.

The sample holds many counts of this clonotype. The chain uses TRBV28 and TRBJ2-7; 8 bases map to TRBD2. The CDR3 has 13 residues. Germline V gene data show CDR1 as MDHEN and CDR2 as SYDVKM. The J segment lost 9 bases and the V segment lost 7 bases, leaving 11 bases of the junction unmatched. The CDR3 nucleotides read TGTGCCAGCAAAAAAGCGGGAGTCATCGGGCAGTACTTC. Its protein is CASKKAGVIGQYF.

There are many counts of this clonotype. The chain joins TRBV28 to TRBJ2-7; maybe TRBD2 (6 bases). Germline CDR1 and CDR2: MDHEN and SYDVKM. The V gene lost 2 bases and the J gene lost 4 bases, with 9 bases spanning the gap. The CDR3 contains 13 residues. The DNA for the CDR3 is TGTGCCAGCAGTTTAGCGGGAAGGTACGAGCAGTACGTC. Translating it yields CASSLAGRYEQYV.

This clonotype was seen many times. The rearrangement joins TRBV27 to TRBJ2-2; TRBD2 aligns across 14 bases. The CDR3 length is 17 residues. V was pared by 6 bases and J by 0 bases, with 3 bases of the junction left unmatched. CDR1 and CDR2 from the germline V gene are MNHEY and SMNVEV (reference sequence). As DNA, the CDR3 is TGTGCCAGCAGACGGACTAGCGGGAGGTCGAACACCGGGGAGCTGTTTTTT. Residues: CASRRTSGRSNTGELFF.

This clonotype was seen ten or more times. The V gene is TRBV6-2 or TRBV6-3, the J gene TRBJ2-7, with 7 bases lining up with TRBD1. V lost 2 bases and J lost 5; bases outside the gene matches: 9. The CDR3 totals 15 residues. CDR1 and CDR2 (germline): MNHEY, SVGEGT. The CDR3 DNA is TGTGCCAGCAGTTACGGGACAGACTCCGGCGACGAGCAGTACGTC. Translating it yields CASSYGTDSGDEQYV.

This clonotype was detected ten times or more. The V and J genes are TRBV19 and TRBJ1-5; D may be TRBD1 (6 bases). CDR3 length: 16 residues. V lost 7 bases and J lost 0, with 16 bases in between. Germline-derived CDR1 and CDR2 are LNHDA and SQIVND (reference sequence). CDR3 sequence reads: CASNRIGQNSNQPQHF. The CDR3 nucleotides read TGTGCCAGTAACCGCATCGGACAGAATAGCAATCAGCCCCAGCATTTT.

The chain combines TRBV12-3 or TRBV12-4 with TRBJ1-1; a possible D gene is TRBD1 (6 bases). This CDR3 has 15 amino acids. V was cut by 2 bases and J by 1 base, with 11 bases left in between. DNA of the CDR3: TGTGCCAGCAGTTTAACCCGGACAGCGAACACTGAAGCTTTCTTT. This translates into CASSLTRTANTEAFF.

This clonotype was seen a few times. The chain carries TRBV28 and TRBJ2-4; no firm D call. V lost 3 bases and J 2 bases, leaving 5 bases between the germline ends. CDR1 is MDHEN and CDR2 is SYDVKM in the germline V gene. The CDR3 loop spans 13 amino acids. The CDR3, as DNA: TGTGCCAGCAGTTTGTGGACCAAAAACATTCAGTACTTC. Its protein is CASSLWTKNIQYF. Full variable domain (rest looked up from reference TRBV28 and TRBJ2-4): DVKVTQSSRYLVKRTGEKVFLECVQDMDHENMFWYRQDPGLGLRLIYFSYDVKMKEKGDIPEGYSVSREKKERFSLILESASTNQTSMYLCASSLWTKNIQYFGAGTRLSVL.

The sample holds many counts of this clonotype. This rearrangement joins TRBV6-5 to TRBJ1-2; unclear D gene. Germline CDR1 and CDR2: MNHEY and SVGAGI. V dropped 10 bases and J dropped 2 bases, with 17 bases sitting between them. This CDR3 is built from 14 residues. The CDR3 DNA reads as TGTGCCACCCGAGGTGAGGGATTAAACTATGGCTACACCTTC. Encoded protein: CATRGEGLNYGYTF.

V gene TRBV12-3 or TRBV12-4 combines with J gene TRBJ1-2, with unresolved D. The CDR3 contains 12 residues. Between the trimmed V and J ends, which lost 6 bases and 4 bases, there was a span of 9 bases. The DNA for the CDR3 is TGTGCCAGCAGCCCTGACCTCTATGGCTACACCTTC. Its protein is CASSPDLYGYTF.